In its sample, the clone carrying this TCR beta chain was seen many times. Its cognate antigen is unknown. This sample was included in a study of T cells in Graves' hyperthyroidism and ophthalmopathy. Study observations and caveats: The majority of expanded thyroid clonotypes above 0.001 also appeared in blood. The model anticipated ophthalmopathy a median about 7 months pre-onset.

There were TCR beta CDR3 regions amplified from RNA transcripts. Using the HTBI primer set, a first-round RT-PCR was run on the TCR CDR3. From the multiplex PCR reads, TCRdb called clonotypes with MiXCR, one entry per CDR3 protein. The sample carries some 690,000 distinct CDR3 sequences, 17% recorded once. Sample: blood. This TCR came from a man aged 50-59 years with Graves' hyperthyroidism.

In DNA, the CDR3 is TGTGCCATCAGTGGGACAGACTACGAGCAGTACTTC. Amino acid sequence: CAISGTDYEQYF. J is TRBJ2-7 and V is TRBV10-3; possibly TRBD1 for D (6 bases). CDR1 is ENHRY, CDR2 SYGVKD, per germline. Deletions cut 4 bases from V and 3 bases from J, with 7 bases between. The CDR3 extends over 12 amino acids.